This T cell receptor beta chain emerged from a study of blood T cell repertoires in COVID-19 (TCRdb year 2020). Turning to the overall study: Samples from collaborators originated in the United States, Italy and Spain and spanned both the acute and convalescent phases of COVID-19. The prospective study material was composed of cDNA or gDNA derived from T cells, B-cell-depleted T cells, or PBMCs. Sample metadata almost always included a de-identified subject ID, COVID-19 status, age in years and sex. The dataset comprised deeply sampled blood TCRbeta repertoires from subjects exposed to, actively infected with, or recovered from COVID-19. Samples came from the ongoing ImmuneRACE study (first 160 participants) plus 1,254 subjects from 6 global collaborators. The repertoires were made available in a free public database intended to serve as a resource for research on the immune response to SARS-CoV-2. Where available, HLA class I and class II types were obtained from metadata supplied by the sample provider rather than from assay-based typing. The full study reports these points: The quantity of clinical and demographic metadata differed by source and by participant and was supplied without curation.

TCRbeta CDR3 regions were amplified from genomic DNA by means of the immunoSEQ Assay, a bias-controlled multiplex PCR. In the paper's pipeline: Nucleated cell counts per sample were estimated from amplification of reference gene primers within the assay. To quantify the absolute abundance of each unique TCRbeta CDR3 rearrangement, sequence reads were collapsed and filtered. For each sample, productive Simpson clonality was calculated by taking the square root of Simpson's diversity index across productive rearrangements. TCRdb limited this immuneACCESS table to in-frame rearrangements with V and J called. A share of clones is missing; checked studies link under half to unresolved V genes, and the rest is unexplained. That table supplies the V and J calls and clone size; D and trimming were determined from the DNA. Counted in this sample were 35,000 to 50,000 clones; about 83% of them appeared once. Clones ranked in the top ten supply roughly 45% of the sample.

At the junction V is shortened by 7 bases and J by 4 bases, with 13 bases in between. The CDR3 measures 13 amino acids from cysteine to phenylalanine. The entry retains the CDR3 DNA only, 39 bases that are in frame from base 1. CDR1 and CDR2 are read off the germline V gene as MDHEN and SYDVKM. Collaborating institutions collected whole blood in K2EDTA tubes following their own protocols. For TCRbeta analysis, collaborators shipped samples in one of three forms: frozen whole blood, isolated PBMCs, or DNA extracted from either of those sample types. Comment on this clone: Its antigen remains unidentified. Per-nucleotide qualities are absent, and no much larger clonotype sits a single base away.

The receptor was isolated from a woman of 80 years or more with acute or convalescent COVID-19. Sequenced: peripheral blood. Recombination linked TRBV28 to TRBJ1-2, with TRBD1 as a weak D call on 6 bases. The CDR3 corresponds to CASMPGQSYGYTF. The DNA sequence is TGTGCCAGCATGCCCGGACAGTCCTATGGCTACACCTTC.